This TCR beta chain was recovered during a study of T cells after yellow fever vaccination. TCRdb re-called the 5' RACE reads with MiXCR, one entry per CDR3 protein. The sample yields just over 300,000 distinct CDR3 sequences, approximately 3.9% seen once. This clonotype was counted ten times or more. V lost 1 base and J lost 5, with 9 bases in between. The CDR3 has 14 amino acids. Germline V lookup: CDR1 SGHRS, CDR2 YFSETQ. Specimen: PBMCs, collected on the day of the yellow fever booster vaccination. The rearrangement uses TRBV5-1 and TRBJ2-2; D call uncertain. The receptor comes from a man between 18 and 29 years old who received the YFV17D yellow fever vaccine. Written as DNA, the CDR3 is TGCGCCAGCAGCTTGATTACGGTGACCGGGGAGCTGTTTTTT. This gives the protein CASSLITVTGELFF.